The 2 T cell receptor beta chains below come from one sample, sequenced in a study of blood T cell repertoires in COVID-19. Using immunoSEQ multiplex PCR, the repertoire was profiled, and TCRdb retains in-frame clones only, with some absent. The data contain under 200,000 clones, approximately 81% of them singletons. Sequencing was carried out using peripheral blood. All receptors derive from a woman older than 75 with acute or convalescent COVID-19.

The rearrangement links TRBV7-2 to TRBJ1-1, with D possibly TRBD1 on 6 matching bases. Germline V lookup: CDR1 SGHTA, CDR2 FQGNSA. The CDR3 covers 15 residues. V lost 2 bases to trimming and J lost 7 bases, with 17 bases between them. The CDR3 loop is CASSLIDRMRGEAFF. As DNA, the CDR3 is TGTGCCAGCAGCTTAATTGACAGGATGAGGGGTGAAGCTTTCTTT. Variable domain in full (rest from reference TRBV7-2 and TRBJ1-1): GAGVSQSPSNKVTEKGKDVELRCDPISGHTALYWYRQSLGQGLEFLIYFQGNSAPDKSGLPSDRFSAERTGGSVSTLTIQRTQQEDSAVYLCASSLIDRMRGEAFFGQGTRLTVV.

The rearrangement uses TRBV7-2 and TRBJ2-2, with 7 bases fitting TRBD2. This CDR3 spans 15 amino acids. Germline assignment: CDR1 SGHTA and CDR2 FQGNSA. V lost 6 bases and J lost 5; bases outside the gene matches: 9. CDR3 region: CASRRGRGTTGELFF. CDR3 nucleotides: TGTGCCAGCAGACGTGGGCGGGGGACTACCGGGGAGCTGTTTTTT.